A selection of T cell receptor beta chains follows, all from one sample in a study of graft-versus-host responses after intestinal transplantation. Their target antigens are unknown. Sequencing used immunoSEQ multiplex PCR; TCRdb keeps in-frame clones, though not all of them. In the table there are 90,000 to 120,000 clones, about 91% of which are singletons. Sequences were derived from unstimulated CD4+ T cells sorted from spleen or lymph node cells, sampled before transplant. The receptors stem from a human donor who was the organ donor for an intestinal transplant. CDR3s include the opening cysteine and the closing phenylalanine or tryptophan. A D gene is named only where the DNA matches it firmly. Clone sizes are given selectively: once, few, many, or a class where the clone is expanded.

j_call v_call clone_size d_call cdr3_nt cdr3_aa
TRBJ1-3 TRBV4-2 - - TGTGCCAGCAGCCAAGACTTGCAAAACACCATATATTTT CASSQDLQNTIYF
TRBJ1-5 TRBV6-5 - - TGTGCCAGCAGGATACAGGGTAATCAGCCCCAGCATTTT CASRIQGNQPQHF
TRBJ1-2 TRBV5-4 - - TGTGCCAGCAGCTTTTCGGGGCTGTGGTGGGGCTACACCTTC CASSFSGLWWGYTF
TRBJ1-1 TRBV10-1 - TRBD1 TGCGCCAGCAGTGAGTCGACAGGGGTGACTGAAGCTTTCTTT CASSESTGVTEAFF
TRBJ2-7 TRBV7-2 - - TGTGCCAGCAGCTTTTCGAAAAACCGGGACTACGAGCAGTACTTC CASSFSKNRDYEQYF
TRBJ1-5 TRBV2 once - TGTGCCAGCAGTCAAGGGGAAGAGCCCCAGCATTTT CASSQGEEPQHF
TRBJ1-3 TRBV6-4 - TRBD1 TGTGCCAGCAGTGCGACAGGGGGTTGCTCTGGAAACACCATATATTTT CASSATGGCSGNTIYF
TRBJ2-3 TRBV7-9 - - TGTGCCAGCAGCTTAGTCCCGGATACGCAGTATTTT CASSLVPDTQYF
TRBJ2-3 TRBV5-1 - - TGCGCCAGCAGCTTGGAGCGGGGCACAGATACGCAGTATTTT CASSLERGTDTQYF
TRBJ2-5 TRBV5-1 - - TGCGCCACCAGAGCTCTTTGGACAGTCCAAGAGACCCAGTACTTC CATRALWTVQETQYF
TRBJ1-5 TRBV29-1 - - TGCAGCGTGGGGGGGCAATTCAATCAGCCCCAGCATTTT CSVGGQFNQPQHF
TRBJ2-5 TRBV6-5 once TRBD2 TGTGCCAGCAGTCAAGCGGGGGGGCTGGAGACCCAGTACTTC CASSQAGGLETQYF
TRBJ2-7 TRBV6-1 - TRBD2 TGTGCCAGCAGATATAGCGGGCCATCTTACGAGCAGTACTTC CASRYSGPSYEQYF
TRBJ1-4 TRBV7-2 - - TGTGCCAGCAGCTTGGCCACGGAGGGAAAACTGTTTTTT CASSLATEGKLFF
TRBJ2-1 TRBV5-4 - - TGTGCCAGCAGCTTGGTGTTGTCCGAGCAGTTCTTC CASSLVLSEQFF
TRBJ1-2 TRBV10-3 - - TGTGCCATCAGTGAGGTCGAACGGCGGGGCTACACCTTC CAISEVERRGYTF
TRBJ2-7 TRBV9 - TRBD1 TGTGCCAGCAGCGAAGGGACAGGGGTCTACGAGCAGTACTTC CASSEGTGVYEQYF